This T cell receptor beta chain derives from a study of beta chain features in type 1 diabetes. Findings of the study overall: Cells with high TCR expression could be over-represented by cDNA sequencing.

Regarding this clone: Its antigen remains unknown.

Sequencing targeted expressed TCRB transcripts, as all isolated RNA had been reverse transcribed. The data were produced by immunoSEQ multiplex PCR, yet TCRdb's version contains in-frame clones alone and is incomplete. The table has some 900,000 clones, about a sixth seen once. With 0 bases removed from V and 6 bases from J, the gap between germline ends came to 12 bases. This CDR3 comprises 15 residues. Germline CDR1 LGHNA, CDR2 YSLEER. Sequenced sample: naive CD4+ T cells from blood. This chain connects TRBV4-3 to TRBJ2-1; D is unresolved. The TCR originated in a young woman in good health. The CDR3 region has the DNA TGCGCCAGCAGCCAAGATAATGGCGTGTTCAATGAGCAGTTCTTC. Translating gives CASSQDNGVFNEQFF.